This T cell receptor beta chain was sequenced in a study of control samples from healthy donors and cancer patients. In this sample, this clone turned up once. Here immunoSEQ multiplex PCR was the method, and the copy in TCRdb shows in-frame clones only, minus some. The sample has about 110,000 clones, approximately 90% seen once; the top ten hold 4% to 4.5%. The sequenced sample consisted of blood. The clonotype comes from a human donor in good health. The donor label of this sample is uncertain.

The CDR3 loop reads CASSQGDRENFNSGNTIYF. The CDR3 bases are TGCGCCAGCAGCCAAGGGGACAGGGAGAACTTTAACTCTGGAAACACCATATATTTT. The chain links TRBV4-1 to TRBJ1-3, with 9 nucleotides matching TRBD1. Germline V gene sequence: CDR1 MGHRA, CDR2 YSYEKL. This CDR3 region has 19 residues. Trimming took 1 base from V and 0 from J; bases not matched to a gene: 10.